A selection of T cell receptor beta chains follows, all from one sample in a study of long-term antiretroviral therapy in people with HIV. Here immunoSEQ multiplex PCR was the method, and the copy in TCRdb shows in-frame clones only, minus some. The repertoire has about 43,000 clones, roughly 86% of them found once; the top ten carry roughly 5%. The sequencing used unsorted PBMCs, collected 0.1 years before starting antiretroviral therapy. The receptors come from a woman between 50 and 59 years old with HIV. CDR3s include the opening cysteine and the closing phenylalanine or tryptophan. The D gene is left open where the match is weak. Part of the rows lack a size; the others show once, few, many or a class for expanded clones.

TRBV6-6	TRBJ2-1	.	TRBD2	CASSYSGGANEQFF	TGTGCCAGCAGTTACTCCGGGGGGGCCAATGAGCAGTTCTTC
TRBV30	TRBJ1-3	.	TRBD1	CAWSAPGQGSGNTIYF	TGTGCCTGGAGTGCTCCGGGACAGGGTTCTGGAAACACCATATATTTT
TRBV4-1	TRBJ1-2	.	.	CASSPGQAVFYGYTF	TGCGCCAGCAGCCCGGGGCAGGCAGTTTTCTATGGCTACACCTTC
TRBV11-2	TRBJ2-5	.	.	CASSLGNQETQYF	TGTGCCAGCAGCTTAGGAAACCAAGAGACCCAGTACTTC
TRBV5-4	TRBJ2-7	.	.	CASSVNGVYEQYF	TGTGCCAGCAGCGTTAACGGGGTCTACGAGCAGTACTTC
TRBV5-6	TRBJ1-2	.	.	CASSLAGRDIYGYTF	TGTGCCAGCAGCTTGGCTGGGCGGGACATCTATGGCTACACCTTC
TRBV10-1	TRBJ1-2	.	.	CAKGGGGVYTF	TGCGCCAAAGGGGGAGGGGGGGTCTACACCTTC
TRBV2	TRBJ2-1	.	.	CASSEIKGGYNEQFF	TGTGCCAGCAGTGAAATCAAGGGGGGGTACAATGAGCAGTTCTTC
TRBV5-5	TRBJ1-1	.	.	CASSLGAENTEAFF	TGTGCCAGCAGCTTGGGTGCGGAGAACACTGAAGCTTTCTTT
TRBV4-2	TRBJ2-7	medium-sized	.	CASSQKRGQYNEQYF	TGTGCCAGCAGCCAAAAGCGAGGACAGTATAACGAGCAGTACTTC
TRBV7-8	TRBJ1-5	few	.	CASSSNTGSNQPQHF	TGTGCCAGCAGCTCGAATACAGGGAGCAATCAGCCCCAGCATTTT
TRBV7-3	TRBJ2-2	few	.	CASSPKGANTGELFF	TGTGCCAGCAGCCCAAAGGGTGCCAACACCGGGGAGCTGTTTTTT
TRBV2	TRBJ2-2	.	TRBD1	CASSGTGAGELFF	TGTGCCAGCAGCGGGACAGGGGCCGGGGAGCTGTTTTTT
TRBV2	TRBJ1-1	.	.	CASSGGTEAFF	TGTGCCAGCAGTGGAGGCACTGAAGCTTTCTTT
TRBV7-9	TRBJ2-4	.	TRBD1	CASSFYQGVQYF	TGTGCCAGCAGCTTCTATCAGGGGGTCCAGTACTTC
TRBV18	TRBJ2-7	few	TRBD2	CASSPTSGDYEQYF	TGTGCCAGCTCACCGACTAGCGGGGATTACGAGCAGTACTTC
TRBV7-9	TRBJ1-3	.	.	CASSSYLDRRSGNTIYF	TGTGCCAGCAGCTCGTATCTAGACCGACGCTCTGGAAACACCATATATTTT
TRBV6-1	TRBJ2-1	.	.	CASRGFSYNEQFF	TGTGCCAGCAGGGGATTTTCCTACAATGAGCAGTTCTTC
TRBV2	TRBJ2-1	.	TRBD1	CASSDTPGQTYNEQFF	TGTGCCAGCAGTGATACACCGGGACAGACCTACAATGAGCAGTTCTTC
TRBV6-6	TRBJ2-7	.	.	CASGTGYEQYF	TGTGCCAGCGGGACGGGGTACGAGCAGTACTTC
TRBV6-5	TRBJ2-1	once	TRBD1	CASSYSGRGLHNEQFF	TGTGCCAGCAGTTACTCTGGCAGGGGGCTACACAATGAGCAGTTCTTC
TRBV4-1	TRBJ2-7	.	TRBD1	CASSQRPGQGDEQYF	TGCGCCAGCAGCCAGAGACCGGGACAGGGGGACGAGCAGTACTTC
TRBV5-1	TRBJ1-2	few	.	CASSLDPANYGYTF	TGCGCCAGCAGCTTGGATCCAGCTAACTATGGCTACACCTTC